Following are 4 T cell receptor beta chains from one sample sequenced in a study of response to subunit inactivated influenza vaccine. TCRdb itself ran the RT-PCR reads through MiXCR, one entry per CDR3 protein. The data show some 600,000 distinct CDR3 sequences, with less than 15% seen just once and less than 9% held by the top ten. The sequenced sample was PBMCs from blood, obtained approximately 15 days before vaccination. The receptors stem from a man between 50 and 59 years old who received an inactivated influenza vaccine.

In this sample, this clonotype turned up many times. The J gene is TRBJ2-5, the V gene TRBV5-1; 11 bases are a match to TRBD2. The length of the CDR3 is 17 residues. CDR1 SGHRS and CDR2 YFSETQ come from the germline V gene. After removal of 0 bases from V and 2 bases from J, the junction contained 6 bases not matched to a gene. Here the CDR3 DNA reads TGCGCCAGCAGCTTGGCCCTAGCGGGGGGACCTCAAGAGACCCAGTACTTC. Translated, it gives CASSLALAGGPQETQYF.

CDR3 sequence reads: CSVAGRATDTQYF. The DNA of the CDR3 is TGCAGCGTTGCTGGGCGGGCCACAGATACGCAGTATTTT. The gene calls are TRBV29-1 and TRBJ2-3; possibly TRBD2 for D (5 bases). There are 13 residues in the CDR3. Germline V gene data show CDR1 as SQVTM and CDR2 as ANQGSEA. Trimming took off 4 bases at V and 2 bases at J, with 10 bases between the two ends.

This clonotype was picked up many times. The DNA of the CDR3 is TGTGCCACCAGCAGAGATTACAAGACCTACAATGAGCAGTTCTTC. Protein sequence: CATSRDYKTYNEQFF. V and J are TRBV15 and TRBJ2-1; the D is unclear. CDR1 and CDR2 from the germline V gene are LNHNV and YYDKDF (reference sequence). Trimming took off 0 bases at V and 2 bases at J, with 8 bases between the two ends. The CDR3 has 15 residues.

This chain uses TRBV12-3 or TRBV12-4 with TRBJ2-5; 10 positions agree with TRBD1. The CDR3 covers 14 residues. V was pared by 4 bases and J by 5 bases, with 4 bases of the junction left unmatched. This CDR3 reads CASSWTGGLETQYF. The CDR3 bases are TGTGCCAGCAGTTGGACAGGGGGATTGGAGACCCAGTACTTC.